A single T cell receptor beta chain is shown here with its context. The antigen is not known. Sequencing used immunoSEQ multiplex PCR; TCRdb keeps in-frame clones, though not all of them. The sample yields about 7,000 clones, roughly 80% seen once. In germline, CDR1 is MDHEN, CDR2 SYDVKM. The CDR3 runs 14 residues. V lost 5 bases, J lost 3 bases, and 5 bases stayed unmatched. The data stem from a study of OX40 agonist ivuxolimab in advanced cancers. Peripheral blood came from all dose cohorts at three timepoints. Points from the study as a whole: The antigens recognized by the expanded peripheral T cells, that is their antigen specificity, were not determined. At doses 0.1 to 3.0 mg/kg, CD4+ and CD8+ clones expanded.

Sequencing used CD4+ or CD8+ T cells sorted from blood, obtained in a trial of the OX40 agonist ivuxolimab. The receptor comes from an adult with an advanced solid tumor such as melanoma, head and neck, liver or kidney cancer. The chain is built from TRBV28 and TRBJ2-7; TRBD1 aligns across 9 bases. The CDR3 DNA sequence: TGTGCCAGCAGTCTGGGGGACAGGGACTACGAGCAGTACTTC. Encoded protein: CASSLGDRDYEQYF.